This TCR beta chain was sequenced in a study of blood T cells in healthy people across ages. For the second PCR, which ran for 7 to 11 cycles, a sample-barcoded 5' primer and a J-beta primer mix were used. TCRdb called the 5' RACE reads again in MiXCR, with one record for every CDR3 protein. The sample consists of approximately 1.5 million distinct CDR3 sequences, approximately 32% of them appearing once. Concerning this clonotype itself: The junction does not match germline at one end; this may be a read error.

Caucasian, healthy and from Russia, the donors were aged between roughly 6 and 95. The CDR3 loop spans 14 amino acids. In germline, CDR1 is SGDLS, CDR2 YYNGEE. The clonotype originates from a woman aged 25 to 39 in good health. The rearrangement joins TRBV9 to TRBJ2-7; tentative D call: TRBD2 (5 bases). The specimen sequenced was blood. CDR3 nucleotide sequence: TGTGCCAGCAGTACTACGGACTCCTCCTACGGGCAGTACTTC. Its protein product is CASSTTDSSYGQYF.